The 15 T cell receptor beta chains given below trace back to one sample, sequenced in a study of T cell changes during pregnancy in multiple sclerosis. The table came from immunoSEQ multiplex PCR; TCRdb's copy has only in-frame clones and leaves some out. This sample carries 100,000 to 140,000 clones, around 90% of them seen once, and the ten largest clones take roughly 0.78%. The material was peripheral blood, obtained in the third trimester of pregnancy. These receptor sequences come from a female donor in good health, enrolled as a control in a pregnancy study.

V and J are TRBV19 and TRBJ1-1; D gene unclear. Trimming stripped 6 bases from V and 1 base from J, with 9 bases between. This CDR3 spans 13 amino acids. The V gene's germline CDR1 is LNHDA and CDR2 SQIVND (reference sequence). CDR3 sequence reads: CASRPGRNTEAFF. In DNA, the CDR3 is TGTGCCAGTAGGCCCGGGAGGAACACTGAAGCTTTCTTT.

V usage is TRBV19 and J usage is TRBJ1-1; no firm D call. The length of the CDR3 is 13 residues. Per germline, CDR1 LNHDA and CDR2 SQIVND (reference sequence). V gave up 1 base and J gave up 6 bases, with 9 bases separating them. CDR3: CASSIGDLAEAFF. The CDR3 DNA is TGTGCCAGTAGTATAGGTGATCTAGCTGAAGCTTTCTTT.

The chain couples TRBV19 to TRBJ1-3, with 8 bases that match TRBD1. V lost 8 bases to trimming and J lost 0 bases; unmatched junction nucleotides: 6. The germline gives CDR1 LNHDA, CDR2 SQIVND (reference sequence). The CDR3 loop spans 15 amino acids. DNA for the CDR3: TGTGCCAGTCGACAGGGGACCAGCTCTGGAAACACCATATATTTT. The encoded protein is CASRQGTSSGNTIYF.

This clone has more than one count but fewer than ten. The rearrangement links TRBV5-4 to TRBJ2-1; D is undetermined. Germline loops: CDR1 SGHNT, CDR2 YYREEE (reference sequence). V was pared by 0 bases and J by 6 bases, with 13 bases between. This CDR3 spans 15 amino acids. The CDR3 nucleotides read TGTGCCAGCAGCTTGGATACAGTAAGGCTCAATGAGCAGTTCTTC. The encoded protein is CASSLDTVRLNEQFF.

This chain connects TRBV6-4 to TRBJ2-3; 7 bases map to TRBD2. The length of the CDR3 is 13 residues. Germline V gene lookup returns CDR1 MRHNA and CDR2 SNTAGT. J gave up 4 bases and V 5 bases, and 3 bases lay outside the gene matches. The CDR3 DNA reads TGTGCCAGCAGTCCCCGGGGGGCAGATACGCAGTATTTT. This sequence encodes CASSPRGADTQYF.

The genes are TRBV11-3 and TRBJ2-7, with a possible D match to TRBD1 (5 bases). The CDR3 sequence is 12 residues long. The V end lost 5 bases, the J end lost 6 bases, and 11 bases lay between the germline ends. Germline CDR1 reads SGHNT; CDR2 reads YENEEA. The CDR3 bases are TGTGCCAGCAGCGTGACAGTAGGCGAGCAGTACTTC. This encodes CASSVTVGEQYF.

The rearrangement joins TRBV7-6 to TRBJ1-1; D uncertain. The V end was cut by 5 bases, the J end by 1 base, with 14 bases between. The CDR3 covers 15 residues. Germline CDR1 SGHVS, CDR2 FNYEAQ. CDR3 nucleotide sequence: TGTGCCAGCAGCCAGGAGGGCCCACCGAACACTGAAGCTTTCTTT. It translates to CASSQEGPPNTEAFF.

The chain joins TRBV19 to TRBJ1-1; D is possibly TRBD1 (5 bases). Trimming stripped 6 bases from V and 1 base from J, with 12 bases between. The germline gives CDR1 LNHDA, CDR2 SQIVND (reference sequence). CDR3 length: 14 residues. DNA of the CDR3: TGTGCCAGTAGCAAAATGGGGCAGAACACTGAAGCTTTCTTT. Its translation is CASSKMGQNTEAFF.

The chain couples TRBV19 to TRBJ2-7, with D possibly TRBD2 on 5 matching bases. The CDR3 sequence is 13 residues long. Per germline, CDR1 LNHDA and CDR2 SQIVND (reference sequence). V lost 1 base and J lost 4, with 8 bases in between. CDR3 DNA sequence: TGTGCCAGTAGTATAGGACGGGGTTACGAGCAGTACTTC. Translated: CASSIGRGYEQYF. The full variable domain, with the rest looked up from reference TRBV19 and TRBJ2-7, is DGGITQSPKYLFRKEGQNVTLSCEQNLNHDAMYWYRQDPGQGLRLIYYSQIVNDFQKGDIAEGYSVSREKKESFPLTVTSAQKNPTAFYLCASSIGRGYEQYFGPGTRLTVT.

This rearrangement joins TRBV6-5 to TRBJ2-1, with 7 bases lining up with TRBD1. Germline V lookup: CDR1 MNHEY, CDR2 SVGAGI. V shed 5 bases, J shed 4 bases, and the junction held 8 bases outside the gene matches. The CDR3 runs 15 residues. The CDR3, as DNA: TGTGCCAGCAGTATAACCGGGACAGAATACAATGAGCAGTTCTTC. It encodes CASSITGTEYNEQFF.

CDR3 amino acids: CASTQGAVGTEAFF. For the CDR3, the DNA is TGTGCCAGCACCCAGGGGGCAGTGGGGACTGAAGCTTTCTTT. The gene calls are TRBV2 and TRBJ1-1; 8 bases line up with TRBD1. From germline, CDR1 is SNHLY and CDR2 FYNNEI. The V gene end was trimmed by 7 bases and the J gene end by 5 bases; junction bases not matched to a gene: 9. This CDR3 is 14 amino acids long.

This clone was seen once. The chain is built from TRBV5-1 and TRBJ2-1; 8 bases are shared with TRBD2. With V trimmed by 1 base and J by 2 bases, 2 bases remained unmatched. This CDR3 is 15 amino acids long. CDR1 and CDR2 from the germline V gene are SGHRS and YFSETQ. CDR3 sequence (DNA): TGCGCCAGCAGCTTGCCAGCGGGGGCCTACAATGAGCAGTTCTTC. This gives the protein CASSLPAGAYNEQFF.

The chain is built from TRBV7-2 and TRBJ1-2; no firm D call. V lost 5 bases and J lost 0, with 19 bases in between. Germline V CDR1 and CDR2: SGHTA, FQGNSA. The CDR3 runs to 17 residues. CDR3 protein: CASSHPRGSVANYGYTF. In DNA form, the CDR3 reads TGTGCCAGCAGCCATCCGCGAGGCAGCGTAGCTAACTATGGCTACACCTTC.

The rearrangement joins TRBV18 to TRBJ1-3; the D is unclear. The V gene's germline CDR1 is KGHSH and CDR2 LQKENI. Trimming cost V 3 bases and J 11 bases, with 11 bases left between them. The CDR3 runs to 12 residues. Here the CDR3 reads CASSPSESAIYF. As DNA, the CDR3 is TGTGCCAGCTCACCGTCCGAGTCTGCCATATATTTT.

The chain carries TRBV6-6 and TRBJ1-5; unclear D gene. This CDR3 region has 11 residues. V gave up 8 bases and J gave up 7 bases, with 9 bases separating them. Germline loops: CDR1 MNHNY, CDR2 SVGAGI (reference sequence). CDR3 sequence: CASGSGQPQHF. In nucleotides, the CDR3 is TGTGCCAGCGGCAGCGGGCAGCCCCAGCATTTT.